A single sample gave rise to the 21 T cell receptor beta chains below, sequenced in a study of OX40 agonist ivuxolimab in advanced cancers. Clones were read by immunoSEQ multiplex PCR, and TCRdb kept only the in-frame ones, dropping some. The sample contains approximately 100,000 clones, 90% of which appear only once. Sequencing was performed on CD4+ or CD8+ T cells sorted from blood, taken in a trial of the OX40 agonist ivuxolimab. Receptor source: an adult with an advanced solid tumor such as melanoma, head and neck, liver or kidney cancer.

The chain joins TRBV5-1 to TRBJ2-1, with TRBD1 identical over 8 bases. Looked up from germline, CDR1 is SGHRS and CDR2 is YFSETQ. V was pared by 0 bases and J by 3 bases, with 5 bases of the junction left unmatched. The CDR3 spans 16 residues. The CDR3: CASSLGRGQVYNEQFF. The CDR3, as DNA: TGCGCCAGCAGCTTGGGGCGGGGACAGGTCTACAATGAGCAGTTCTTC.

This chain links TRBV5-1 with TRBJ2-7, with D perhaps matching TRBD1 or TRBD2 (6 bases each). Germline CDR1 SGHRS, CDR2 YFSETQ. Trimming shortened V by 3 bases and J by 5 bases, and 15 bases separated the two germline ends. This CDR3 has 14 amino acids. The CDR3 DNA is TGCGCCAGCAGCTCTGGCGGGACAAGTAACGAGCAGTACTTC. It translates to CASSSGGTSNEQYF.

This clone is a singleton in its sample. V and J are TRBV5-1 and TRBJ1-1; D gene ambiguous. The V gene's germline CDR1 is SGHRS and CDR2 YFSETQ. V lost 3 bases to trimming and J lost 1 base, with 4 bases between them. CDR3 length equals 12 residues. The CDR3 is CASSSQNTEAFF. CDR3 nucleotides: TGCGCCAGCAGCTCACAGAACACTGAAGCTTTCTTT.

Comments on this clone: A junction end diverges from the germline sequence, so it may reflect a read error. The chain recombines TRBV7-7 with TRBJ2-5; D may correspond to TRBD1 or TRBD2 (5 bases each). This CDR3 spans 13 amino acids. Germline V gene data show CDR1 as SSHAT and CDR2 as FNYEAQ (reference sequence). The CDR3 nucleotides read TGTGCTAGCAGCACGGGGACGACAGAGACCCAGTACTTC. Its translation: CASSTGTTETQYF.

The chain combines TRBV11-3 with TRBJ2-2, with unresolved D. The CDR3 has 15 residues. Trimming pared 3 bases from V and 3 bases from J, leaving 11 bases between. Germline lookup yields CDR1 SGHNT and CDR2 YENEEA. CDR3 protein: CASSLKLQYTGELFF. CDR3 sequence (DNA): TGTGCCAGCAGCTTGAAGCTACAGTACACCGGGGAGCTGTTTTTT.

V gene TRBV18 combines with J gene TRBJ2-3; no firm D call. CDR3 length: 11 residues. The germline V gene has CDR1 KGHSH and CDR2 LQKENI. Trimming removed 5 bases at V and 3 bases at J, with 3 bases between. This chain's CDR3 is CASSATDTQYF. In DNA, the CDR3 is TGTGCCAGCTCAGCTACAGATACGCAGTATTTT. Drawing the rest from reference TRBV18 and TRBJ2-3, the complete variable domain is NAGVMQNPRHLVRRRGQEARLRCSPMKGHSHVYWYRQLPEEGLKFMVYLQKENIIDESGMPKERFSAEFPKEGPSILRIQQVVRGDSAAYFCASSATDTQYFGPGTRLTVL.

This chain uses TRBV11-3 with TRBJ2-7; no definite D call. The CDR3 is 15 residues long. Looked up from germline, CDR1 is SGHNT and CDR2 is YENEEA. The germline V and J ends were trimmed by 3 bases and 2 bases, with 14 bases remaining between them. The CDR3 DNA sequence: TGTGCCAGCAGCTTCCTCCGATCGCGTCCCTACGAGCAGTACTTC. Its translation is CASSFLRSRPYEQYF.

This chain joins TRBV5-4 and TRBJ2-3, with TRBD1 identical over 7 bases. V shed 0 bases and J 8 bases; nucleotides not matched to a gene: 9. The CDR3 is made up of 15 amino acids. Germline V gene data show CDR1 as SGHNT and CDR2 as YYREEE (reference sequence). The CDR3 reads CASSLGDSSWGTQYF. CDR3 nucleotide sequence: TGTGCCAGCAGCTTGGGGGACAGCTCCTGGGGTACGCAGTATTTT.

V gene TRBV18 combines with J gene TRBJ1-5; D ambiguous. The CDR3 length is 15 residues. The V end lost 0 bases, the J end lost 3 bases, and 9 bases lay between the germline ends. Germline V gene lookup returns CDR1 KGHSH and CDR2 LQKENI. The DNA for the CDR3 is TGTGCCAGCTCACCACCGGGAGGGAACAATCAGCCCCAGCATTTT. It specifies CASSPPGGNNQPQHF.

The rearrangement uses TRBV18 and TRBJ2-2, with a tentative D call TRBD2 (5 bases). The germline CDR1 and CDR2 sequences are KGHSH and LQKENI. V shed 6 bases and J shed 3 bases, with 8 bases lying between them. This CDR3 region has 13 residues. The CDR3 sequence: CASSPGDTGELFF. For the CDR3, the DNA is TGTGCCAGCTCGCCCGGGGACACCGGGGAGCTGTTTTTT.

This clone appeared once. The chain employs TRBV10-2 and TRBJ1-1; unclear D gene. Germline loops: CDR1 WSHSY, CDR2 SAAADI. The CDR3 is 13 amino acids. The V end was cut by 5 bases, the J end by 2 bases, with 9 bases between. CDR3: CASSWTDNTEAFF. The CDR3 nucleotides are TGCGCCAGCAGTTGGACGGATAACACTGAAGCTTTCTTT.

The sample holds many counts of this clone. The chain carries TRBV2 and TRBJ2-7; 9 bases fit TRBD2. This CDR3 is 14 amino acids long. Per the germline V gene, CDR1 is SNHLY and CDR2 is FYNNEI. J gave up 6 bases and V 5 bases, and 8 bases lay outside the gene matches. The CDR3 sequence: CASSRGTSSSEQYF. CDR3 bases: TGTGCCAGCAGTCGTGGGACTAGCTCGTCCGAGCAGTACTTC.

This chain links TRBV5-1 with TRBJ1-1; D perhaps matches TRBD1 (5 bases). CDR1 and CDR2 (germline): SGHRS, YFSETQ. V lost 0 bases and J 7 bases, leaving 10 bases between the germline ends. CDR3 length: 13 residues. As DNA, the CDR3 is TGCGCCAGCAGCTTGGTGGACACGAGTGAAGCTTTCTTT. This translates into CASSLVDTSEAFF.

V gene TRBV7-2 combines with J gene TRBJ2-7; D is unresolved. Germline values: CDR1 SGHTA, CDR2 FQGNSA. The CDR3 spans 17 residues. V lost 5 bases and J lost 1, with 21 bases in between. In nucleotides, the CDR3 is TGTGCCAGCAGCCCGAGACCTCACTCCACGGGTTCCTACGAGCAGTACTTC. This codes for CASSPRPHSTGSYEQYF.

The chain recombines TRBV30 with TRBJ1-5; possibly TRBD1 for D (5 bases). CDR1 is GTSNPN and CDR2 is SVGIG in the germline V gene (reference sequence). V was clipped by 2 bases and J by 3 bases, with 8 bases between them. The CDR3 contains 13 residues. The chain's CDR3 is CAWSQGYNQPQHF. The CDR3 DNA follows: TGTGCCTGGAGTCAGGGTTACAATCAGCCCCAGCATTTT.

The genes are TRBV5-1 and TRBJ2-3; 7 bases fit TRBD2. Germline values: CDR1 SGHRS, CDR2 YFSETQ. The CDR3 length is 18 residues. The J segment lost 2 bases and the V segment lost 3 bases, leaving 15 bases of the junction unmatched. This CDR3 is CASSSPSPLAALTDTQYF. In DNA form, the CDR3 reads TGCGCCAGCAGCTCCCCGTCGCCGCTAGCGGCACTCACAGATACGCAGTATTTT.

V usage is TRBV6-5 and J usage is TRBJ1-1, with 7 bases matching TRBD1. The V segment lost 6 bases and the J segment 4 bases; nucleotides outside the gene matches: 5. The CDR3 is made up of 13 amino acids. Germline V gene data show CDR1 as MNHEY and CDR2 as SVGAGI. CDR3 nucleotides: TGTGCCAGCAGAGAGACAGGGAGCACTGAAGCTTTCTTT. This gives the protein CASRETGSTEAFF.

The V and J genes are TRBV25-1 and TRBJ2-1; tentatively, D is TRBD1 (6 bases). The V gene's germline CDR1 is MGHDK and CDR2 SYGVNS. V lost 4 bases to trimming and J lost 5 bases, with 15 bases between them. The length of the CDR3 is 15 residues. CDR3 in amino acids: CASSATGTHHNEQFF. For the CDR3, the DNA is TGTGCCAGCAGTGCGACCGGGACACATCACAATGAGCAGTTCTTC.

In DNA, the CDR3 is TGTGCCAGCAGCTTAGCCCAGGGAAATTCACCCCTCCACTTT. This sequence encodes CASSLAQGNSPLHF. This sequence joins TRBV13 and TRBJ1-6, with D perhaps TRBD1 (5 bases). The CDR3 spans 14 residues. Trimming took off 1 base at V and 7 bases at J, with 8 bases between the two ends. Germline CDR1 and CDR2: PRHDT and FYEKMQ (reference sequence).

The chain uses TRBV2 and TRBJ2-7, with D perhaps TRBD1 (6 bases). V was clipped by 2 bases and J by 2 bases, with 13 bases between them. The germline gives CDR1 SNHLY, CDR2 FYNNEI. This CDR3 is built from 15 residues. In DNA, the CDR3 is TGTGCCAGCAGTGAATCGGCAGGGGTGCCCTACGAGCAGTACTTC. It is translated as CASSESAGVPYEQYF.

This clone was counted a single time. This sequence joins TRBV19 and TRBJ1-2, with TRBD1 matching 8 bases. This CDR3 comprises 15 residues. Germline V gives CDR1 LNHDA, CDR2 SQIVND (reference sequence). V dropped 1 base and J dropped 9; count of bases not matched to a gene: 10. The CDR3 spells CASSIGQGAPESYTF. The CDR3 nucleotides read TGTGCCAGTAGTATAGGTCAGGGGGCTCCGGAGAGCTACACCTTC. The variable domain in full, with the rest retrieved from reference TRBV19 and TRBJ1-2, is DGGITQSPKYLFRKEGQNVTLSCEQNLNHDAMYWYRQDPGQGLRLIYYSQIVNDFQKGDIAEGYSVSREKKESFPLTVTSAQKNPTAFYLCASSIGQGAPESYTFGSGTRLTVV.